What follows describes a single T cell receptor beta chain. V lost 4 bases, J lost 7 bases, and 12 bases lay in between. The CDR3 contains 13 residues. Germline values: CDR1 SGHTA, CDR2 FQGTGA. The sample belongs to a study of blood T cell repertoires in COVID-19. Study information: Sample material is recorded as cDNA or gDNA derived from T cells, B-cell-depleted T cells, or PBMCs.

Per the study methods: Reference gene primers were amplified, and this amplification served to estimate nucleated cell counts. Profiling relied on immunoSEQ multiplex PCR, and the TCRdb table lists in-frame clones only, not all of them. V and J calls and clone size follow that table, whereas D and trimming were derived from the DNA. Of roughly 190,000 clones listed, roughly 82% are singletons. This TCR derives from a man between 40 and 49 years old who had recovered from COVID-19. Sequenced sample: PBMCs or T cells enriched from blood (not recorded which). This chain links TRBV7-3 with TRBJ2-3; D might be TRBD1 (6 bases). This CDR3 is CASSSDRLNTQYF. CDR3 nucleotide sequence: TGTGCCAGCAGCTCCGACAGGTTGAATACGCAGTATTTT. Drawing the rest from reference TRBV7-3 and TRBJ2-3, the complete variable domain is GAGVSQTPSNKVTEKGKYVELRCDPISGHTALYWYRQSLGQGPEFLIYFQGTGAADDSGLPNDRFFAVRPEGSVSTLKIQRTERGDSAVYLCASSSDRLNTQYFGPGTRLTVL.